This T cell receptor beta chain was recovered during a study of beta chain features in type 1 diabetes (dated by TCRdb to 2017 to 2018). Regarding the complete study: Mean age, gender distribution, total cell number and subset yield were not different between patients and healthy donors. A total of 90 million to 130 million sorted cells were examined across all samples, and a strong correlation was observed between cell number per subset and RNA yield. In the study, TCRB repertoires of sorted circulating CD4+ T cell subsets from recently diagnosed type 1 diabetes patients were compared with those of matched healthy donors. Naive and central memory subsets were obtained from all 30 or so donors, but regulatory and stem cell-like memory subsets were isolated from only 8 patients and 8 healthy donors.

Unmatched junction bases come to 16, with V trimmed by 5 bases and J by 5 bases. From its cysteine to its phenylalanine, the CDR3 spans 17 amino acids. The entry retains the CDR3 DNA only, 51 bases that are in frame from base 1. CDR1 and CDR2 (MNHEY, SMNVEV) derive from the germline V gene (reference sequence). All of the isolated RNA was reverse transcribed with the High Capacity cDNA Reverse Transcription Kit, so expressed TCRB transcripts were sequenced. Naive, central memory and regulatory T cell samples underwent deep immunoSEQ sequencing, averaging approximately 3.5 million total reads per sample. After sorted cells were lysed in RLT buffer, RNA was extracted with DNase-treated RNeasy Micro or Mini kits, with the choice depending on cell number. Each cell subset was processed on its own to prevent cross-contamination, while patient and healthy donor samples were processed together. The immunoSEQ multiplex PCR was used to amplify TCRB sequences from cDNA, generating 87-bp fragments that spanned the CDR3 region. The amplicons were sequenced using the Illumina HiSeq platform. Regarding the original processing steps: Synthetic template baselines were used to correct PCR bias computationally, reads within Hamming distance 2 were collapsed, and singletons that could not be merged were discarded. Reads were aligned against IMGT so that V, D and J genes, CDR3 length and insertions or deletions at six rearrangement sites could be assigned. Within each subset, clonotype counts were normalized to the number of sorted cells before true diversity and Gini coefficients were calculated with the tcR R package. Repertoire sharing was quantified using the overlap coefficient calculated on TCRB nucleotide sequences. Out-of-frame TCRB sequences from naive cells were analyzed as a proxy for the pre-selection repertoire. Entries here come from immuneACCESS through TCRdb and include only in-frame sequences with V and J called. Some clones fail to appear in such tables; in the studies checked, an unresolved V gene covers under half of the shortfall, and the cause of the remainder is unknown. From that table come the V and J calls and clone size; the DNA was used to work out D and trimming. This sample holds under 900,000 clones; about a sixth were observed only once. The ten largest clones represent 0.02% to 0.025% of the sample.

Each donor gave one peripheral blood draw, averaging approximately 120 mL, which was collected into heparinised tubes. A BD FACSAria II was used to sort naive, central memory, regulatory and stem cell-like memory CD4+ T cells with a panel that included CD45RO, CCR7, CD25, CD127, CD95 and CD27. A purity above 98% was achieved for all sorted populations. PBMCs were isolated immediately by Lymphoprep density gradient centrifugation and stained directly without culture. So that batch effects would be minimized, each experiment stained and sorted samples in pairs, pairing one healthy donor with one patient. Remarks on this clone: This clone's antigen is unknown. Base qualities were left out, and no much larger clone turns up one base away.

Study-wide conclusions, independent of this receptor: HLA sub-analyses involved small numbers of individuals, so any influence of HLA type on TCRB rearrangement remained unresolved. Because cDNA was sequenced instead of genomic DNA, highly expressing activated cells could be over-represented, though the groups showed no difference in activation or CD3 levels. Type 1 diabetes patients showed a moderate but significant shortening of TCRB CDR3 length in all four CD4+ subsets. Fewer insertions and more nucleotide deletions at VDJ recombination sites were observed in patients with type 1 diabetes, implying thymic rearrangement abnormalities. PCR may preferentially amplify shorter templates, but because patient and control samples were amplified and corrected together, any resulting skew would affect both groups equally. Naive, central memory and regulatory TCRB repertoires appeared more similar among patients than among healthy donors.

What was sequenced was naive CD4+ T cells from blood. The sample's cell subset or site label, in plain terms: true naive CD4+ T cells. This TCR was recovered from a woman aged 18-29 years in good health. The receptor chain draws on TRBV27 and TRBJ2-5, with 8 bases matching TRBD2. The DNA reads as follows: TGTGCCAGCAGTACCCGGCCCGGGACTAGGGGCGCTGAGACCCAGTACTTC. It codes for CASSTRPGTRGAETQYF.